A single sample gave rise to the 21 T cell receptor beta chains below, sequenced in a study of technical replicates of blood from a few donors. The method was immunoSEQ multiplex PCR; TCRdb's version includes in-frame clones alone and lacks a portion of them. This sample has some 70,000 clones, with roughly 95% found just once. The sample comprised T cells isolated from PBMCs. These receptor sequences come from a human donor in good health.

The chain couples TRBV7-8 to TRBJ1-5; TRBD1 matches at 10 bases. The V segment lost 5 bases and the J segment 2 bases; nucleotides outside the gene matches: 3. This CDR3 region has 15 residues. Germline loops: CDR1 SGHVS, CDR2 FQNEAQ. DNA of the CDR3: TGTGCCAGCAGCCGGGACAGGGGAGGCAATCAGCCCCAGCATTTT. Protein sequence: CASSRDRGGNQPQHF.

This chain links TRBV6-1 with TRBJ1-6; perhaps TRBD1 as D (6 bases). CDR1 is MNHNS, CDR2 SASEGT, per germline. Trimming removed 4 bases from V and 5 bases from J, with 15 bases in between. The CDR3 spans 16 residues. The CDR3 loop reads CASSVAGTFNNSPLHF. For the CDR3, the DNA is TGTGCCAGCAGTGTTGCCGGGACATTTAATAATTCACCCCTCCACTTT.

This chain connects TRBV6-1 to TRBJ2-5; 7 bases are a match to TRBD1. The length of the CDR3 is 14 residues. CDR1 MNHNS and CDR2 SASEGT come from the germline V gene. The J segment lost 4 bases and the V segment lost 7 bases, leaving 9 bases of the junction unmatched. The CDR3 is CASNRQGWGETQYF. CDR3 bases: TGTGCCAGCAATCGACAGGGATGGGGAGAGACCCAGTACTTC.

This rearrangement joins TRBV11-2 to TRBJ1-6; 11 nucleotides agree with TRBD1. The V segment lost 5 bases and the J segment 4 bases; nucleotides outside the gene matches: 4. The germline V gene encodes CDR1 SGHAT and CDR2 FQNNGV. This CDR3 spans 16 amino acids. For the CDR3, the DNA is TGTGCCAGCAGCCCGCGGGACAGGGGGTATAATTCACCCCTCCACTTT. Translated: CASSPRDRGYNSPLHF.

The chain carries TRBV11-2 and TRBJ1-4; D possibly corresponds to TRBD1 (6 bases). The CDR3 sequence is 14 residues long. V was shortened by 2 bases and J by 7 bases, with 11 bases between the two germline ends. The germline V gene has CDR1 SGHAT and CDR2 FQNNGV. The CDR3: CASSLNRDSEKLFF. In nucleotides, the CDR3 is TGTGCCAGCAGCTTAAACAGGGATAGTGAAAAACTGTTTTTT.

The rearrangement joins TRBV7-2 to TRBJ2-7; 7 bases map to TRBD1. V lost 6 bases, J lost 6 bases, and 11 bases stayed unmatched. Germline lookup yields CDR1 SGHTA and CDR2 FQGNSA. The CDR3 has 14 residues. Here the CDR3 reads CASRFTTGPGEQYF. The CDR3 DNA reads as TGTGCCAGCAGGTTCACGACAGGGCCTGGCGAGCAGTACTTC.

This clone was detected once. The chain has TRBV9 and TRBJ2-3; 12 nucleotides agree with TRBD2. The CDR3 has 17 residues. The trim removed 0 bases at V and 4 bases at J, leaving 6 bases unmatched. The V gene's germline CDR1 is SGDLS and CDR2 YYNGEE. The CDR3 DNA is TGTGCCAGCAGCGTAGCTCTAGCGGGGGGGGGACCAGATACGCAGTATTTT. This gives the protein CASSVALAGGGPDTQYF.

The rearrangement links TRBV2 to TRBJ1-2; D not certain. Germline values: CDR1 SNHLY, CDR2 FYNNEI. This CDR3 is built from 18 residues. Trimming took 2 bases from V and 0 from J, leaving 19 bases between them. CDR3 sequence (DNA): TGTGCCAGCAGTGAATTAAGGCCCAGGCCTCGATCTAACTATGGCTACACCTTC. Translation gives CASSELRPRPRSNYGYTF.

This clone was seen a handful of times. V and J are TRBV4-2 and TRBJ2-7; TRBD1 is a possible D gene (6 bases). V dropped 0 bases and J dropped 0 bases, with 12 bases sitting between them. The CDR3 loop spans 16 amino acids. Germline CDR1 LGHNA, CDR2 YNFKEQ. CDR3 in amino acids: CASSQDSQGSSYEQYF. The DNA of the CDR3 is TGTGCCAGCAGCCAAGACTCGCAGGGGAGCTCCTACGAGCAGTACTTC.

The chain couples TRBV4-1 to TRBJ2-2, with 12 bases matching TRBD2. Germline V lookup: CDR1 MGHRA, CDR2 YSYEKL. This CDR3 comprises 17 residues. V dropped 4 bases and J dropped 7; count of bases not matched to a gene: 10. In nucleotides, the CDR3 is TGCGCCAGCAGCCTAAGAGGTCTAGCGGGAGGGATCGGGGAGCTGTTTTTT. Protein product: CASSLRGLAGGIGELFF.

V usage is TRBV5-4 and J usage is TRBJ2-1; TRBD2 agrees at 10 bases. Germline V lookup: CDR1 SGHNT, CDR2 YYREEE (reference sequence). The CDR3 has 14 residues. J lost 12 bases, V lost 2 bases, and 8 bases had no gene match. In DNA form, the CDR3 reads TGTGCCAGCAGCTTCGGGACTAGCGCCCGTGGGCAGTTCTTC. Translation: CASSFGTSARGQFF.

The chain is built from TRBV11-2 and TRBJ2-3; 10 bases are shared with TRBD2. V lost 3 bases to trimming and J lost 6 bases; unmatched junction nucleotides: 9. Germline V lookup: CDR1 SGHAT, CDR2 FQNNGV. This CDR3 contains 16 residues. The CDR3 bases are TGTGCCAGCAGCTTGGGAAGCGGGGGGGAAAGGGATACGCAGTATTTT. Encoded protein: CASSLGSGGERDTQYF.

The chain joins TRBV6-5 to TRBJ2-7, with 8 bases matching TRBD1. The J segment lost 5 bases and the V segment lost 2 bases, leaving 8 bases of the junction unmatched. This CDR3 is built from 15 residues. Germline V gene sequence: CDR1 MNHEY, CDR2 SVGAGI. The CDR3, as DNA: TGTGCCAGCAGTTACCGGACAGGGTTCGGCCACGAGCAGTACTTC. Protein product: CASSYRTGFGHEQYF.

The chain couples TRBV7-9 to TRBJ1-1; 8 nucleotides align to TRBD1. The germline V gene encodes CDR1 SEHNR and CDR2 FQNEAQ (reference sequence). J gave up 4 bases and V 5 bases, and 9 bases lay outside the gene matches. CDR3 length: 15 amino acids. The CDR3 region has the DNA TGTGCCAGCAGCGTAACAGGGGGAACCTCCACTGAAGCTTTCTTT. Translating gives CASSVTGGTSTEAFF.

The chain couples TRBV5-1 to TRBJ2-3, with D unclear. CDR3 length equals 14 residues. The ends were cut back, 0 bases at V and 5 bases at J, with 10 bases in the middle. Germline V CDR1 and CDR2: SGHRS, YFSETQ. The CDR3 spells CASSLGHDLDTQYF. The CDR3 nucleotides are TGCGCCAGCAGCTTGGGACATGATTTAGATACGCAGTATTTT.

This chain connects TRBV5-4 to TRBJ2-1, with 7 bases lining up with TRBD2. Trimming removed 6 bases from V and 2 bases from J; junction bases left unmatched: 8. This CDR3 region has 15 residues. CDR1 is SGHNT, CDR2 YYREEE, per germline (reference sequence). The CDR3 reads CASTPVAGAYNEQFF. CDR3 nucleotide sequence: TGTGCCAGCACCCCGGTTGCGGGAGCCTACAATGAGCAGTTCTTC.

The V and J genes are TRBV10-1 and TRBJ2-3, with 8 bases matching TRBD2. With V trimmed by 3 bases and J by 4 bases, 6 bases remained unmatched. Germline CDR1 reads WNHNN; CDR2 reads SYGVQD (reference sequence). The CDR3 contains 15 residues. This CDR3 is CASSDRGGAPDTQYF. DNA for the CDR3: TGCGCCAGCAGTGACCGGGGGGGGGCCCCAGATACGCAGTATTTT.

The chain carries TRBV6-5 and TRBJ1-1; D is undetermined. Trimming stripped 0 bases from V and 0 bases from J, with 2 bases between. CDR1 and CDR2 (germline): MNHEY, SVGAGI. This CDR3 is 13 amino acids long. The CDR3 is CASSYSVNTEAFF. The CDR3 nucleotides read TGTGCCAGCAGTTACTCCGTGAACACTGAAGCTTTCTTT.

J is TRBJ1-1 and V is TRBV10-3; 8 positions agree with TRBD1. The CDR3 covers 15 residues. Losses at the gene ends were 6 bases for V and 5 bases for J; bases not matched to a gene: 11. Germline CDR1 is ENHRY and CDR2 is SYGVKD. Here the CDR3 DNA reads TGTGCCATCAGGGCTCAGGGGGCTCAGGTGACTGAAGCTTTCTTT. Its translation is CAIRAQGAQVTEAFF.

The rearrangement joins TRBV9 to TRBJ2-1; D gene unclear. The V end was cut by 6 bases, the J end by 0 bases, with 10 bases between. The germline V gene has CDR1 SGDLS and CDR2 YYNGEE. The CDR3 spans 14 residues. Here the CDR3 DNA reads TGTGCCAGCAACCTAGAAAGCTCCTACAATGAGCAGTTCTTC. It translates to CASNLESSYNEQFF.

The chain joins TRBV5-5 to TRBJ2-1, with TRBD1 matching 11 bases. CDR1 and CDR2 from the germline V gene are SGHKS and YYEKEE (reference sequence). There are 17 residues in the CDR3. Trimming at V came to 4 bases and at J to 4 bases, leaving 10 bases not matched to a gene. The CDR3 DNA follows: TGTGCCAGCAGCGTGGGAACCGGGACAGGGGGTTACAATGAGCAGTTCTTC. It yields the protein CASSVGTGTGGYNEQFF. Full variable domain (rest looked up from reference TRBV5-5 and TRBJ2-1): DAGVTQSPTHLIKTRGQQVTLRCSPISGHKSVSWYQQVLGQGPQFIFQYYEKEERGRGNFPDRFSARQFPNYSSELNVNALLLGDSALYLCASSVGTGTGGYNEQFFGPGTRLTVL.